Listed below are T cell receptor beta chains from one sample, sequenced in a study of T cells in Graves' hyperthyroidism and ophthalmopathy. TCRdb recomputed calls from the multiplex PCR reads with MiXCR, one row per CDR3 protein. The data hold 500,000 to 750,000 distinct CDR3 sequences, with 15% to 18% observed a single time. Source material: blood. The receptors come from a young woman with Graves' hyperthyroidism. Each CDR3 is given with its conserved first and last residue. The order of the fields is V gene, J gene, CDR3 protein.

>TRBV18|TRBJ1-1
CASSGDDTEAFF
>TRBV19|TRBJ2-1
CASSRGREVEQFF
>TRBV9|TRBJ2-7
CASSVAGSWSYEQYF
>TRBV6-6|TRBJ2-4
CASSYSGRGIQYF
>TRBV7-2|TRBJ2-1
CASSQGRVNNEQFF
>TRBV9|TRBJ2-5
CASSVNLETGDETQYF
>TRBV7-8|TRBJ2-7
CASSLAPSGGTYEQYF
>TRBV6-2/TRBV6-3|TRBJ1-5
CASNPFVTSNQPQHF
>TRBV7-2|TRBJ2-7
CASSSTGDEQYF
>TRBV19|TRBJ2-4
CASRKQGAKNIQYF
>TRBV30|TRBJ2-7
CACQGPPLGGNSYEQYF
>TRBV4-1|TRBJ2-1
CASSQAGRAGGNEQFF
>TRBV6-2/TRBV6-3|TRBJ2-4
CASSRGLLAKNIQYF
>TRBV28|TRBJ2-2
CAAGGQSLTGELFF